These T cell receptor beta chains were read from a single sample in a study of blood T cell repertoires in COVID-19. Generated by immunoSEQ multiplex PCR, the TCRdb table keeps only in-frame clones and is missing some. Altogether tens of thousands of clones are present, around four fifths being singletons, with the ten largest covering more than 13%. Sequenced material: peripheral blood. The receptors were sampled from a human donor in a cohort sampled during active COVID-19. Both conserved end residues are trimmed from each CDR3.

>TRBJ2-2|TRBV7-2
ASSLVGMVGGTGELF
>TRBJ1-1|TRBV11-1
ASSPRTGGTEAF
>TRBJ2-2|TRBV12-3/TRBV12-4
AIGVAEYRELF
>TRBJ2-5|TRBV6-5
ASRTGLAETQY
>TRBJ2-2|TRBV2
ASKEKRNTGELF
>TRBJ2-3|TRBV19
ASSADTDTQY
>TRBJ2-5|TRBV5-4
ASSSLTSGGEETQY
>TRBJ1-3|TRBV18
ASSSTAGNTIY
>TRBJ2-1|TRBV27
ASSASGGPSYNEQF
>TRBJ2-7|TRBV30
AWKGISGRWEQY
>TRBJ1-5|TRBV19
ASSHTGYPQPQH
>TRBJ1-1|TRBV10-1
ASSLNGNTEAF